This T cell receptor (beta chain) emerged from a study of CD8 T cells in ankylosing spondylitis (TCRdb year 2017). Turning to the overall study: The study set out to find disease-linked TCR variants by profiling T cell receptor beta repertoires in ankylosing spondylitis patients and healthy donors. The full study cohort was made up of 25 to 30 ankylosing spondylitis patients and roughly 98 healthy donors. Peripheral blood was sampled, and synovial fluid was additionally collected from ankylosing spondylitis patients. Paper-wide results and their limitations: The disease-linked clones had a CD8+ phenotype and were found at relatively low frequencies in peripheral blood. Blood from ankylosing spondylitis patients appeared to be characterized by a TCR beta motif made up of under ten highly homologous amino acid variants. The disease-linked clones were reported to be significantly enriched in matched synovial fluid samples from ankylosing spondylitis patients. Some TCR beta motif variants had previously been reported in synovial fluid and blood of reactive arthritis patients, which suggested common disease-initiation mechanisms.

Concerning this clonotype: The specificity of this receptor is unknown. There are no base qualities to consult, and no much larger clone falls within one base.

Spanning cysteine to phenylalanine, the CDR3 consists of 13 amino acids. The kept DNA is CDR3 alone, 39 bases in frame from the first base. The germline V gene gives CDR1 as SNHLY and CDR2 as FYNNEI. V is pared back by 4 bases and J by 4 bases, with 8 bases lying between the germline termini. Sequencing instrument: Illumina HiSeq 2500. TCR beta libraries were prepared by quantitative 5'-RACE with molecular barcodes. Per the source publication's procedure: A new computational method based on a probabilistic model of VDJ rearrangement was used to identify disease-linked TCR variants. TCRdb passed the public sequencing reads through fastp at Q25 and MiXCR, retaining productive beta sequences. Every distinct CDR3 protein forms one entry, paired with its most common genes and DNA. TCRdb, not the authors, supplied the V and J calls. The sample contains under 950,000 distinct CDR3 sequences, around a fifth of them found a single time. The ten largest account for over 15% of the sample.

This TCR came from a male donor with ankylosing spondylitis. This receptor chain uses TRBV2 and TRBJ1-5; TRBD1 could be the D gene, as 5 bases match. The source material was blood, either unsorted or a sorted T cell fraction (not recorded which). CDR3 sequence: CASSGQKNQPQHF. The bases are TGTGCCAGCAGTGGACAGAAAAATCAGCCCCAGCATTTT. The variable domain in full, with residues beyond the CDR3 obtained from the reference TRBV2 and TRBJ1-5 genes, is EPEVTQTPSHQVTQMGQEVILRCVPISNHLYFYWYRQILGQKVEFLVSFYNNEISEKSEIFDDQFSVERPDGSNFTLKIRSTKLEDSAMYFCASSGQKNQPQHFGDGTRLSIL.